The sequence of this T cell receptor (beta chain) was determined in a study of chemoradiotherapy in HPV16-positive cancers. Study-level background: Candidate HPV-specific T-cell clones and common TCR motifs came from functional assays in a couple of HPV16-positive patients. General study results and limits: HPV-specific T cells were functionally defined from only a couple of HPV16-positive patients.

Produced via immunoSEQ multiplex PCR; TCRdb's table is partial and in-frame only. The table records tens of thousands of clones, approximately 92% of them present only once. This CDR3 is 14 amino acids long. Germline-derived CDR1 and CDR2 are SGHDN and FVKESK. Trimming stripped 4 bases from V and 4 bases from J, with 13 bases between. Over chemoradiotherapy, repertoires were sampled more than once. As concerns this clone: No antigen is known for it.

The rearrangement links TRBV14 to TRBJ2-5; maybe TRBD1 (6 bases). This TCR derives from a human donor with HPV-associated anogenital cancer. Here the sequenced sample was blood, taken from a patient who underwent chemoradiotherapy. CDR3 DNA sequence: TGTGCCAGCAGCCCTCGAGGGGGTTCAGAGACCCAGTACTTC. Its translation is CASSPRGGSETQYF.